These 28 T cell receptor beta chains share one sample of origin, sequenced in a study of blood T cell repertoires in COVID-19. The table came from immunoSEQ multiplex PCR; TCRdb's copy has only in-frame clones and leaves some out. The sample lists some 150,000 clones; around 84% were seen once. The sequencing input was peripheral blood. These receptors were taken from a woman aged 45-60 years in a cohort sampled during active or convalescent COVID-19.

The chain couples TRBV10-1 to TRBJ2-2, with 8 bases that match TRBD1. The CDR3 runs 15 residues. Germline CDR1 and CDR2: WNHNN and SYGVQD (reference sequence). V gave up 8 bases and J gave up 2 bases; unmatched junction bases: 7. The CDR3 DNA is TGCGCCAGCGCGGCAGGGGGCGCAAACACCGGGGAGCTGTTTTTT. Translation gives CASAAGGANTGELFF.

This chain links TRBV6-5 with TRBJ2-5, with 8 bases matching TRBD1. The CDR3 totals 13 residues. In germline, CDR1 is MNHEY, CDR2 SVGAGI. V trimming: 5 bases; J trimming: 5 bases; junction bases outside the gene matches: 4. CDR3 region: CASSPGGWETQYF. The CDR3 coding sequence is TGTGCCAGCAGTCCAGGGGGCTGGGAGACCCAGTACTTC.

This chain joins TRBV29-1 and TRBJ1-2; 8 nucleotides match TRBD1. The germline V gene has CDR1 SQVTM and CDR2 ANQGSEA. V trimming: 6 bases; J trimming: 3 bases; junction bases outside the gene matches: 9. This CDR3 comprises 14 residues. The CDR3 region is CSVRSGGQDYGYTF. In nucleotides, the CDR3 is TGCAGCGTCAGATCAGGGGGCCAGGACTATGGCTACACCTTC.

The gene calls are TRBV11-3 and TRBJ2-7; weak D call: TRBD2 (5 bases). The CDR3 consists of 13 residues. V was trimmed by 0 bases and J by 5 bases, leaving 8 bases between them. Germline V gene lookup returns CDR1 SGHNT and CDR2 YENEEA. DNA of the CDR3: TGTGCCAGCAGCTTAGACGGGGAAAACGAGCAGTACTTC. Translating gives CASSLDGENEQYF.

This rearrangement joins TRBV4-1 to TRBJ1-2, with 11 bases lining up with TRBD1. V lost 4 bases, J lost 4 bases, and 2 bases stayed unmatched. CDR1 is MGHRA, CDR2 YSYEKL, per germline. The CDR3 totals 14 residues. DNA for the CDR3: TGCGCCAGCAGCCCGGGACAGGGGGTCTATGGCTACACCTTC. This translates into CASSPGQGVYGYTF.

This clone was detected only a few times. V gene TRBV7-9 combines with J gene TRBJ2-2, with a tentative D call TRBD1 (6 bases). CDR3 length: 14 residues. V was shortened by 2 bases and J by 8 bases, with 12 bases between the two germline ends. Germline CDR1 reads SEHNR; CDR2 reads FQNEAQ (reference sequence). CDR3 coding DNA: TGTGCCAGCAGCTTATACAGGGAAGGAGGGGAGCTGTTTTTT. Translated: CASSLYREGGELFF.

The chain has TRBV6-1 and TRBJ2-6; 7 bases are shared with TRBD1. This CDR3 is 20 amino acids long. Looked up from germline, CDR1 is MNHNS and CDR2 is SASEGT. Trimming cost V 2 bases and J 0 bases; bases outside gene matches: 13. The CDR3 coding sequence is TGTGCCAGCAGTGAACGACTACCGGGACAGCTCCACTCTGGGGCCAACGTCCTGACTTTC. Translating it yields CASSERLPGQLHSGANVLTF.

This clone has just one count. The chain carries TRBV5-1 and TRBJ2-3, with a weak D call TRBD2 (6 bases). Trimming removed 0 bases at V and 0 bases at J, with 17 bases between. The CDR3 runs 18 residues. From germline, CDR1 is SGHRS and CDR2 YFSETQ. Written as DNA, the CDR3 is TGCGCCAGCAGCTTGGCCTGGGGCGGGGATTTGAGCACAGATACGCAGTATTTT. Protein: CASSLAWGGDLSTDTQYF. The entire variable domain, with the rest obtained from reference TRBV5-1 and TRBJ2-3, is as follows: KAGVTQTPRYLIKTRGQQVTLSCSPISGHRSVSWYQQTPGQGLQFLFEYFSETQRNKGNFPGRFSGRQFSNSRSEMNVSTLELGDSALYLCASSLAWGGDLSTDTQYFGPGTRLTVL.

The V and J genes are TRBV7-2 and TRBJ2-1, with 10 bases identical to TRBD2. With V trimmed by 5 bases and J by 5 bases, 6 bases remained unmatched. CDR1 is SGHTA, CDR2 FQGNSA, per germline. This CDR3 spans 15 amino acids. The CDR3 bases are TGTGCCAGCAGCGTTAGCGGGGGGCTCGACAATGAGCAGTTCTTC. It translates to CASSVSGGLDNEQFF.

The V gene is TRBV27, the J gene TRBJ2-6; unclear D gene. Per the germline V gene, CDR1 is MNHEY and CDR2 is SMNVEV (reference sequence). Trimming took 2 bases from V and 1 from J, leaving 6 bases between them. This CDR3 has 15 residues. CDR3 coding DNA: TGTGCCAGCAGTTTAGGAGAGTCTGGGGCCAACGTCCTGACTTTC. Protein: CASSLGESGANVLTF.

The V gene is TRBV19, the J gene TRBJ2-5, with 7 bases lining up with TRBD1. Germline V gene sequence: CDR1 LNHDA, CDR2 SQIVND (reference sequence). V lost 4 bases and J lost 5; bases outside the gene matches: 4. The CDR3 consists of 13 residues. The CDR3: CASSTTGAETQYF. CDR3 coding DNA: TGTGCCAGTAGTACAACAGGGGCTGAGACCCAGTACTTC.

This rearrangement joins TRBV29-1 to TRBJ2-3, with 14 bases aligning to TRBD2. This CDR3 region has 15 residues. The V and J ends lost 7 bases and 4 bases, in that order; junction bases with no gene match: 7. Germline V lookup: CDR1 SQVTM, CDR2 ANQGSEA. CDR3 sequence (DNA): TGCAGCGCCCAACTGACTAGCGGGGGGGCAGATACGCAGTATTTT. It encodes CSAQLTSGGADTQYF.

V is TRBV10-3 and J is TRBJ1-1; weak D call: TRBD1 (6 bases). The V end was cut by 8 bases, the J end by 3 bases, with 19 bases between. The length of the CDR3 is 15 residues. In germline, CDR1 is ENHRY, CDR2 SYGVKD. The DNA of the CDR3 is TGTGCCATCGGCAGACTTCGGGGGGCCGACACTGAAGCTTTCTTT. This translates into CAIGRLRGADTEAFF.

The chain has TRBV2 and TRBJ1-2; the match to TRBD1 covers 9 bases. This CDR3 spans 13 amino acids. Germline CDR1 and CDR2: SNHLY and FYNNEI. Trimming at V came to 6 bases and at J to 4 bases, leaving 3 bases not matched to a gene. The chain's CDR3 is CASRAGQGYGYTF. CDR3 coding DNA: TGTGCCAGCAGAGCGGGACAGGGCTATGGCTACACCTTC.

V is TRBV4-3 and J is TRBJ1-6; 8 nucleotides agree with TRBD1. The CDR3 runs to 15 residues. V shed 1 base, J shed 10 bases, and the junction held 6 bases outside the gene matches. Germline V lookup: CDR1 LGHNA, CDR2 YSLEER. CDR3 amino acids: CASSQAGGVRSPLHF. For the CDR3, the DNA is TGCGCCAGCAGCCAAGCAGGGGGCGTACGGTCACCCCTCCACTTT.

The gene calls are TRBV7-2 and TRBJ2-1; maybe TRBD1 (5 bases). The CDR3 covers 15 residues. V was pared by 5 bases and J by 7 bases, with 18 bases between. The germline V gene has CDR1 SGHTA and CDR2 FQGNSA. Here the CDR3 DNA reads TGTGCCAGCAGCGCAGCAGGGTTATCTTGGAATGAGCAGTTCTTC. Its translation: CASSAAGLSWNEQFF. The full variable domain, completed using reference TRBV7-2 and TRBJ2-1, is GAGVSQSPSNKVTEKGKDVELRCDPISGHTALYWYRQSLGQGLEFLIYFQGNSAPDKSGLPSDRFSAERTGGSVSTLTIQRTQQEDSAVYLCASSAAGLSWNEQFFGPGTRLTVL.

This clone has a handful of counts. The chain is built from TRBV28 and TRBJ1-1; D is undetermined. V gave up 10 bases and J gave up 1 base, with 16 bases separating them. The germline V gene encodes CDR1 MDHEN and CDR2 SYDVKM. The CDR3 has 14 amino acids. The CDR3 nucleotides are TGTGCCACCGTCGGGTGGGGAGAGAACACTGAAGCTTTCTTT. This gives the protein CATVGWGENTEAFF.

The rearrangement links TRBV9 to TRBJ2-1; TRBD2 matches 15 bases. This CDR3 comprises 17 residues. Germline V gene lookup returns CDR1 SGDLS and CDR2 YYNGEE. V dropped 3 bases and J dropped 7; count of bases not matched to a gene: 8. For the CDR3, the DNA is TGTGCCAGCAGCGGAGTCCGTGGGACTAGCGGGGGGAATGAGCAGTTCTTC. Its protein product is CASSGVRGTSGGNEQFF.

This clone was observed a handful of times. The V gene is TRBV19, the J gene TRBJ1-1; perhaps TRBD1 as D (5 bases). Germline assignment: CDR1 LNHDA and CDR2 SQIVND (reference sequence). V lost 7 bases, J lost 4 bases, and 7 bases lay in between. CDR3 length: 11 residues. CDR3 bases: TGTGCCAGTAAGGGGTCCACTGAAGCTTTCTTT. This gives the protein CASKGSTEAFF.

This clone was seen more than once but under ten times. V is TRBV11-2 and J is TRBJ1-1; D not resolved. V shed 1 base and J shed 1 base, with 4 bases lying between them. This CDR3 region has 13 residues. Germline lookup yields CDR1 SGHAT and CDR2 FQNNGV. CDR3 sequence: CASSLVRNTEAFF. The CDR3 nucleotides are TGTGCCAGCAGCTTAGTGAGGAACACTGAAGCTTTCTTT.

This chain uses TRBV23-1 with TRBJ1-1; possibly TRBD1 for D (6 bases). TRBV23-1 is marked as an open reading frame, function uncertain. The CDR3 is made up of 15 amino acids. The V end lost 1 base, the J end lost 0 bases, and 9 bases lay between the germline ends. Here the CDR3 DNA reads TGCGCCAGCAGTCAATTTACAGGGATGAACACTGAAGCTTTCTTT. Translated: CASSQFTGMNTEAFF.

This sequence joins TRBV12-3 or TRBV12-4 and TRBJ1-2; D is perhaps TRBD1 (5 bases). Deletions cut 11 bases from V and 8 bases from J, with 15 bases between. The CDR3 is made up of 11 amino acids. CDR3: CAALGVGGYTF. CDR3 DNA sequence: TGTGCCGCCCTAGGGGTTGGAGGCTACACCTTC.

The chain joins TRBV7-2 to TRBJ1-5; D might be TRBD1 (5 bases). Per the germline V gene, CDR1 is SGHTA and CDR2 is FQGNSA. The CDR3 consists of 15 residues. V lost 5 bases to trimming and J lost 3 bases, with 14 bases between them. CDR3 protein: CASSPGVGPNQPQHF. The CDR3 nucleotides are TGTGCCAGCAGCCCGGGGGTGGGTCCCAATCAGCCCCAGCATTTT.

The rearrangement joins TRBV7-2 to TRBJ2-7; TRBD1 is a possible D gene (7 bases). Trimming removed 8 bases at V and 6 bases at J, with 20 bases between. The CDR3 runs to 14 residues. Germline V gene lookup returns CDR1 SGHTA and CDR2 FQGNSA. CDR3 amino acids: CASGTTGEASEQYF. CDR3 coding DNA: TGTGCCAGCGGAACTACAGGGGAGGCCTCCGAGCAGTACTTC.

The V call is TRBV5-1, the J call TRBJ1-5; D is undetermined. Germline loops: CDR1 SGHRS, CDR2 YFSETQ. V was shortened by 1 base and J by 5 bases, with 7 bases between the two germline ends. CDR3 length: 13 amino acids. The CDR3 DNA follows: TGCGCCAGCAGCTTGTTGCCAGATCAGCCCCAGCATTTT. Its protein product is CASSLLPDQPQHF. Supplemented by reference TRBV5-1 and TRBJ1-5, the full variable domain reads KAGVTQTPRYLIKTRGQQVTLSCSPISGHRSVSWYQQTPGQGLQFLFEYFSETQRNKGNFPGRFSGRQFSNSRSEMNVSTLELGDSALYLCASSLLPDQPQHFGDGTRLSIL.

The genes are TRBV30 and TRBJ2-5; TRBD2 might be the D (5 bases). The CDR3 spans 13 residues. With 2 bases removed from V and 4 bases from J, the gap between germline ends came to 11 bases. Germline loops: CDR1 GTSNPN, CDR2 SVGIG (reference sequence). CDR3 in amino acids: CAWSRREGETQYF. CDR3 DNA: TGTGCCTGGAGTAGACGGGAAGGAGAGACCCAGTACTTC.

The gene calls are TRBV6-2 or TRBV6-3 and TRBJ2-7; the D gene is possibly TRBD2 (6 bases). The germline gives CDR1 MNHEY, CDR2 SVGEGT. The CDR3 is 12 amino acids. Trimming took off 1 base at V and 6 bases at J, with 7 bases between the two ends. The CDR3 DNA reads TGTGCCAGCAGTTACTTCGGGAGCGAGCAGTACTTC. Protein product: CASSYFGSEQYF.

The V and J genes are TRBV7-9 and TRBJ1-3, with 7 bases identical to TRBD1. The junction had 6 bases not matched to a gene; V was cut back by 5 bases and J by 2 bases. The CDR3 length is 15 residues. Germline V CDR1 and CDR2: SEHNR, FQNEAQ (reference sequence). CDR3 protein: CASSPGQNTGNTIYF. The DNA of the CDR3 is TGTGCCAGCAGCCCGGGACAGAACACTGGAAACACCATATATTTT. The variable domain in full, completed from reference TRBV7-9 and TRBJ1-3, reads DTGVSQNPRHKITKRGQNVTFRCDPISEHNRLYWYRQTLGQGPEFLTYFQNEAQLEKSRLLSDRFSAERPKGSFSTLEIQRTEQGDSAMYLCASSPGQNTGNTIYFGEGSWLTVV.